Sequencing of this T cell receptor (beta chain) was carried out in a study of T cell repertoires in cytomegalovirus infection. About the research overall: Signatures in public TCR beta sequences pointed to both CMV infection and matching HLA type. Study conclusions and caveats: Predominance within the ex vivo response was attributable to HLA-C-restricted CMV-specific TCR beta clonotypes.

Each CDR3 protein is one row after TCRdb ran MiXCR on the reads. The sample lists fewer than 400,000 distinct CDR3 sequences; 15% to 20% were seen once. This CDR3 is 16 amino acids long. Germline V gene lookup returns CDR1 KGHDR and CDR2 SFDVKD. Trimming pared 4 bases from V and 4 bases from J, leaving 17 bases between. As regards this clonotype: What it binds is unknown.

This sequence joins TRBV24-1 and TRBJ2-3, with unresolved D. The specimen sequenced was PBMCs. This TCR came from a human donor in good health (CMV status not recorded). Some clones in this sample may be carry-over from other donors' samples. The CDR3 sequence: CATSDPSSLGADTQYF. CDR3 in DNA: TGTGCCACCAGTGACCCCTCTTCTCTGGGCGCAGATACGCAGTATTTT.